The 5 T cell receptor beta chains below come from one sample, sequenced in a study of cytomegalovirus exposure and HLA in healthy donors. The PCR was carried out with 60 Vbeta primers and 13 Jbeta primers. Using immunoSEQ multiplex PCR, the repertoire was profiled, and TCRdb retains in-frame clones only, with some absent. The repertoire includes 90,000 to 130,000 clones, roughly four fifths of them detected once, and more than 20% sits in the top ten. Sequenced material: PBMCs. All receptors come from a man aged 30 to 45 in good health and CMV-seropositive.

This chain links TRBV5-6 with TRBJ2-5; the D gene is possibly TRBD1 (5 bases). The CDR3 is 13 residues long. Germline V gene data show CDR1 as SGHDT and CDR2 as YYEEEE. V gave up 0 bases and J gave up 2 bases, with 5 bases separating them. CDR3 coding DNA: TGTGCCAGCAGCTTGGGACAGCAAGAGACCCAGTACTTC. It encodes CASSLGQQETQYF.

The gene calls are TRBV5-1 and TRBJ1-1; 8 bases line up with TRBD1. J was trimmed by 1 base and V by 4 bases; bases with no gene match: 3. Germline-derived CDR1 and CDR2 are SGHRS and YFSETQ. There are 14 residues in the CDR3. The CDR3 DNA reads TGCGCCAGCAGCGGTCAGGGGGCGAACACTGAAGCTTTCTTT. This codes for CASSGQGANTEAFF.

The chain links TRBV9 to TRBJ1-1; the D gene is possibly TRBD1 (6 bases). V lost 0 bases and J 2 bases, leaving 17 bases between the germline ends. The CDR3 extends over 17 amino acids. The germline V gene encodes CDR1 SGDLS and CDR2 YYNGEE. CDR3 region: CASSVGAGAGSNTEAFF. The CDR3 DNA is TGTGCCAGCAGCGTAGGTGCAGGGGCGGGTAGTAACACTGAAGCTTTCTTT. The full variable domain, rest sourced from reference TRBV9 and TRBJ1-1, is DSGVTQTPKHLITATGQRVTLRCSPRSGDLSVYWYQQSLDQGLQFLIQYYNGEERAKGNILERFSAQQFPDLHSELNLSSLELGDSALYFCASSVGAGAGSNTEAFFGQGTRLTVV.

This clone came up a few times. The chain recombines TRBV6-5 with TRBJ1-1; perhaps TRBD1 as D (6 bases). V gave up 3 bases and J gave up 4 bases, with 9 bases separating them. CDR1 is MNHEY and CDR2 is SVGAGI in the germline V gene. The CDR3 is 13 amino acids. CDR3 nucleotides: TGTGCCAGCAGTTATAGGGGGGGCACTGAAGCTTTCTTT. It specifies CASSYRGGTEAFF.

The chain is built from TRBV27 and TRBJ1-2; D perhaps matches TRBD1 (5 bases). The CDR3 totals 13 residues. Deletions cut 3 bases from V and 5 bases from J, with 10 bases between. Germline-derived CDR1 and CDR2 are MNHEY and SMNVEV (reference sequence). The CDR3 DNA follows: TGTGCCAGCAGTTTTGGAGGGGAATATGGCTACACCTTC. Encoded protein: CASSFGGEYGYTF.